This T cell receptor (beta chain) was sequenced for a study of blood T cell repertoires in COVID-19. Study-level information: Sources were T cells, B-cell-depleted T cells, or PBMCs; the material itself was cDNA or gDNA.

Germline V CDR1 and CDR2: LNHDA, SQIVND (reference sequence). This CDR3 contains 14 residues. The V end was cut by 8 bases, the J end by 3 bases, with 13 bases between. Participants reported their clinical history, and cohort assignment relied on those reports. Recovered Cohort 3 donors showed two negative PCRs, clearance, or symptom resolution. Per the authors' pipeline: Reference gene primer amplification gave estimated nucleated cell counts. Sequenced by immunoSEQ multiplex PCR; TCRdb stores in-frame clones only, minus some. Clone size and V and J calls were adopted from that table, with D and trimming inferred from the DNA. The sample gives around 300,000 clones, 75% to 90% of which show up once; under 3% is in the top ten.

Material: PBMCs or T cells enriched from blood (not recorded which). The chain links TRBV19 to TRBJ1-4; D is possibly TRBD1 (6 bases). This clonotype was obtained from a woman aged 50 to 60 who had recovered from COVID-19. CDR3 loop: CASSNRESNEKLFF. As DNA, the CDR3 is TGTGCCAGTTCGAACAGGGAGTCTAATGAAAAACTGTTTTTT.